This T cell receptor (beta chain) was captured in a study of long-term antiretroviral therapy in people with HIV. Running of the v3.0 immunoSEQ assay took place at survey level. Sequencing was directed toward 40,000-50,000 T-cell genomes in each sample. Some clones are missing from TCRdb's copy, which holds only in-frame ones; the method was immunoSEQ multiplex PCR. The sample lists about 23,000 clones; roughly 87% were seen once. In regard to this clone: The antigen remains undetermined.

The ends lost 4 bases at V and 5 bases at J; junction bases unmatched: 7. CDR3 length: 15 residues. Germline V gene data show CDR1 as SGHRS and CDR2 as YFSETQ. Notes on the study in general: Diversity measured after ART increased yet remained under transplant donor controls. Viral resistance, ART adherence and therapy changes all lacked available data. Pre-ART clonal expansion yielded clones that dominated the repertoire at all time points.

The sequence was obtained from a man aged 45 to 65 with HIV. The sequenced sample was unsorted PBMCs, obtained 0.3 years after starting antiretroviral therapy. The chain employs TRBV5-1 and TRBJ1-5; 9 positions match TRBD1. The CDR3, as DNA: TGCGCCAGCAGCCAAGGGACAGGGTTCGATCAGCCCCAGCATTTT. This codes for CASSQGTGFDQPQHF.